The source of this TCR beta chain is a study of blood T cell repertoires in COVID-19. Measured with immunoSEQ multiplex PCR; TCRdb has only the in-frame clones, and not every one. Among about 130,000 clones listed, about 86% were seen once. This clone was observed a few times. CDR3 length equals 13 residues. CDR1 is LNHDA, CDR2 SQIVND, per germline (reference sequence). The ends were cut back, 9 bases at V and 8 bases at J, with 17 bases in the middle. The clonotype was recovered from a woman aged 60 to 75 with active or convalescent COVID-19. Sequencing input: peripheral blood. V gene TRBV19 combines with J gene TRBJ1-3; no clear D gene. CDR3 in amino acids: CASPSPPLDTIYF. The CDR3, as DNA: TGTGCCAGCCCGAGCCCCCCTCTGGACACCATATATTTT.